This passage covers 24 T cell receptor beta chains from one sample sequenced in a study of T-cell memory formation after mild COVID-19. From the 5' RACE reads, TCRdb called clonotypes with MiXCR, one entry per CDR3 protein. The sample gives 250,000 or so distinct CDR3 sequences, 8% to 9.5% of which show up once; 20% to 25% is in the top ten. Sequences were obtained from PBMCs or a T cell subset sorted from them (not recorded which). These receptor sequences come from a man between 18 and 29 years old who had mild COVID-19 (a few samples of this study predate the infection). Cell type and time point are not known.

This clonotype came up a few times. The chain carries TRBV21-1 and TRBJ1-4; whether TRBD1, the table's D call, matches the DNA was not checked. TRBV21-1 is assigned pseudogene status. The CDR3 sequence is 15 residues long. The CDR3 loop reads CASSGPGGLNEKLFF. DNA for the CDR3: TGTGCCAGCAGCGGACCGGGGGGGCTGAATGAAAAACTGTTTTTT.

This clonotype was counted ten times or more. The chain has TRBV3-1 and TRBJ2-1, with 7 nucleotides matching TRBD2. J was trimmed by 2 bases and V by 3 bases; bases with no gene match: 4. CDR3 length equals 15 residues. CDR1 is LGHDT and CDR2 is YNNKEL in the germline V gene (reference sequence). Here the CDR3 reads CASSHVLAPYNEQFF. As DNA, the CDR3 is TGTGCCAGCAGCCATGTACTAGCGCCCTACAATGAGCAGTTCTTC.

At least ten counts were recorded for this clonotype. The chain joins TRBV5-1 to TRBJ2-3; a weak D match, TRBD2 (5 bases). V lost 1 base, J lost 4 bases, and 10 bases lay in between. Per the germline V gene, CDR1 is SGHRS and CDR2 is YFSETQ. The CDR3 is 14 residues long. CDR3 in DNA: TGCGCCAGCAGCTTGTCGGGGTGGGCAGATACGCAGTATTTT. Translating gives CASSLSGWADTQYF. Full variable domain (rest looked up from reference TRBV5-1 and TRBJ2-3): KAGVTQTPRYLIKTRGQQVTLSCSPISGHRSVSWYQQTPGQGLQFLFEYFSETQRNKGNFPGRFSGRQFSNSRSEMNVSTLELGDSALYLCASSLSGWADTQYFGPGTRLTVL.

The CDR3 region is CSARDGLYSNQPQHF. The DNA for the CDR3 is TGCAGTGCTAGAGATGGCCTTTATAGCAATCAGCCCCAGCATTTT. This sequence joins TRBV20-1 and TRBJ1-5; no firm D call. The CDR3 extends over 15 amino acids. Germline-derived CDR1 and CDR2 are DFQATT and SNEGSKA (reference sequence). V was trimmed by 0 bases and J by 0 bases, leaving 9 bases between them.

This clonotype turned up a few times. The chain couples TRBV4-1 to TRBJ1-1; TRBD1 might be the D (6 bases). The germline V gene encodes CDR1 MGHRA and CDR2 YSYEKL. This CDR3 comprises 14 residues. Trimming cost V 7 bases and J 2 bases, with 14 bases left between them. The CDR3 DNA follows: TGCGCCAGCACACGGGGGGCTGGAAACACTGAAGCTTTCTTT. Its protein is CASTRGAGNTEAFF.

The sample holds a few counts of this clonotype. The chain combines TRBV4-2 with TRBJ2-5, with D tentatively TRBD1 (5 bases). CDR3 length: 14 residues. CDR1 is LGHNA, CDR2 YNFKEQ, per germline. The V and J ends lost 0 bases and 5 bases respectively, with 10 bases between them. CDR3 amino acids: CASSQEGLPETQYF. The CDR3 DNA is TGTGCCAGCAGCCAAGAGGGGCTCCCGGAGACCCAGTACTTC.

The chain uses TRBV24-1 and TRBJ2-1; the match to TRBD1 covers 10 bases. Germline CDR1 reads KGHDR; CDR2 reads SFDVKD. CDR3 length: 16 amino acids. V lost 6 bases, J lost 3 bases, and 7 bases stayed unmatched. The CDR3 protein is CATSPPGQGIYNEQFF. CDR3 in DNA: TGTGCCACCAGTCCGCCGGGACAGGGGATCTACAATGAGCAGTTCTTC.

V gene TRBV3-1 combines with J gene TRBJ1-2; D is possibly TRBD1 (5 bases). Trimming took off 5 bases at V and 8 bases at J, with 18 bases between the two ends. The CDR3 is made up of 14 amino acids. Germline V gives CDR1 LGHDT, CDR2 YNNKEL (reference sequence). The CDR3 loop reads CASSSAQGAGGYTF. The DNA for the CDR3 is TGTGCCAGCAGCTCTGCTCAGGGCGCTGGGGGCTACACCTTC.

This clonotype has a handful of counts. The V and J genes are TRBV9 and TRBJ2-1, with a weak D call TRBD1 (7 bases). Germline V gene data show CDR1 as SGDLS and CDR2 as YYNGEE. CDR3 size: 16 residues. V was cut by 0 bases and J by 5 bases, with 15 bases left in between. CDR3 sequence reads: CASSVEGQGGHNEQFF. The CDR3 DNA reads TGTGCCAGCAGCGTAGAGGGGCAGGGGGGTCACAATGAGCAGTTCTTC.

V is TRBV5-1 and J is TRBJ1-2; D remains ambiguous. CDR1 SGHRS and CDR2 YFSETQ come from the germline V gene. The CDR3 is made up of 14 amino acids. V lost 4 bases and J lost 3, with 13 bases in between. The CDR3 DNA sequence: TGCGCCAGCAGCATAGGACCGGACGACTATGGCTACACCTTC. It codes for CASSIGPDDYGYTF.

The V call is TRBV6-5, the J call TRBJ1-6; 9 nucleotides align to TRBD1. Trimming at V came to 5 bases and at J to 10 bases, leaving 9 bases not matched to a gene. Germline V gene lookup returns CDR1 MNHEY and CDR2 SVGAGI. The CDR3 length is 15 residues. For the CDR3, the DNA is TGTGCCAGCAGTAGACCTAGGACAGGGGACTCACCCCTCCACTTT. Protein sequence: CASSRPRTGDSPLHF.

The gene calls are TRBV5-1 and TRBJ1-1; 9 bases line up with TRBD1. The CDR3 sequence is 16 residues long. V lost 0 bases, J lost 0 bases, and 3 bases stayed unmatched. Germline V gene sequence: CDR1 SGHRS, CDR2 YFSETQ. The CDR3 loop is CASSLARTGVNTEAFF. The DNA for the CDR3 is TGCGCCAGCAGCTTGGCAAGGACAGGGGTGAACACTGAAGCTTTCTTT.

In nucleotides, the CDR3 is TGTGCCACCAGCAGCGATTTGGCAGGGCATAATTCACCCCTCCACTTT. Its protein is CATSSDLAGHNSPLHF. The chain is built from TRBV15 and TRBJ1-6; tentatively, D is TRBD1 (5 bases). CDR1 is LNHNV, CDR2 YYDKDF, per germline (reference sequence). V lost 3 bases and J lost 5, with 14 bases in between. The CDR3 has 16 residues.

This clonotype was counted at least ten times. This chain connects TRBV6-6 to TRBJ2-5; TRBD2 matches at 10 bases. With V trimmed by 2 bases and J by 4 bases, 1 base remained unmatched. Germline CDR1 and CDR2: MNHNY and SVGAGI (reference sequence). The CDR3 has 14 residues. The CDR3 reads CASSYSGGAETQYF. The CDR3 DNA reads TGTGCCAGCAGTTACAGCGGGGGGGCAGAGACCCAGTACTTC.

V is TRBV15 and J is TRBJ2-5; no definite D call. V gave up 1 base and J gave up 5 bases, with 14 bases separating them. The CDR3 is 15 residues long. CDR1 is LNHNV, CDR2 YYDKDF, per germline (reference sequence). CDR3 nucleotide sequence: TGTGCCACCAGCAGAGTCGCTGGCTTGAGGGAGACCCAGTACTTC. Protein sequence: CATSRVAGLRETQYF.

This chain joins TRBV20-1 and TRBJ1-5; 7 bases line up with TRBD1. CDR1 and CDR2 from the germline V gene are DFQATT and SNEGSKA (reference sequence). This CDR3 spans 13 amino acids. The ends lost 5 bases at V and 5 bases at J; junction bases unmatched: 6. The CDR3, as DNA: TGCAGTGCTCTGGGACAGACTTATCAGCCCCAGCATTTT. Its protein product is CSALGQTYQPQHF.

This clonotype was counted at least ten times. The rearrangement uses TRBV12-3 or TRBV12-4 and TRBJ2-1; D not resolved. The CDR3 runs 14 residues. V lost 5 bases and J lost 10, with 18 bases in between. The chain's CDR3 is CASSLLSPRGEQFF. The CDR3 bases are TGTGCCAGCAGTCTGCTATCACCTAGAGGAGAGCAGTTCTTC.

For this clonotype: Being one base from a much bigger clone, this may be a read error. This chain joins TRBV12-3 or TRBV12-4 and TRBJ2-1; no reliable D call. CDR3 size: 11 residues. The V end was cut by 6 bases, the J end by 6 bases, with 6 bases between. CDR3 amino acids: CASRRGNEQFF. CDR3 DNA: TGTGCCAGCAGGCGAGGCAATGAGCAGTTCTTC.

This clonotype has a count of ten or more. This chain connects TRBV5-1 to TRBJ1-2; the D gene is possibly TRBD1 (5 bases). The germline V and J ends were trimmed by 0 bases and 5 bases, with 11 bases remaining between them. CDR1 SGHRS and CDR2 YFSETQ come from the germline V gene. The CDR3 extends over 14 amino acids. CDR3 in DNA: TGCGCCAGCAGCTTGGAAGGGACCCTTTATGGCTACACCTTC. It codes for CASSLEGTLYGYTF. Together with reference TRBV5-1 and TRBJ1-2, the CDR3 gives the full variable domain: KAGVTQTPRYLIKTRGQQVTLSCSPISGHRSVSWYQQTPGQGLQFLFEYFSETQRNKGNFPGRFSGRQFSNSRSEMNVSTLELGDSALYLCASSLEGTLYGYTFGSGTRLTVV.

This rearrangement joins TRBV7-3 to TRBJ1-1; D possibly corresponds to TRBD1 (5 bases). Germline CDR1 reads SGHTA; CDR2 reads FQGTGA. This CDR3 spans 14 amino acids. Deletions cut 8 bases from V and 8 bases from J, with 21 bases between. The CDR3 loop reads CASADMAGATEAFF. The CDR3 nucleotides are TGTGCCAGCGCTGATATGGCTGGGGCTACAGAAGCTTTCTTT. Looking up the rest from reference TRBV7-3 and TRBJ1-1 gives the full variable domain: GAGVSQTPSNKVTEKGKYVELRCDPISGHTALYWYRQSLGQGPEFLIYFQGTGAADDSGLPNDRFFAVRPEGSVSTLKIQRTERGDSAVYLCASADMAGATEAFFGQGTRLTVV.

Of note for this clonotype: Relative to the germline gene, one junction end is altered; a read error may explain this. V gene TRBV20-1 combines with J gene TRBJ1-6; D is unclear. Germline V gene lookup returns CDR1 DFQATT and CDR2 SNEGSKA (reference sequence). The CDR3 covers 12 residues. CDR3 residues: CSARVAYSPLHF. CDR3 bases: TGCAGTGCGAGAGTTGCGTATTCACCCCTCCACTTT.

The V and J genes are TRBV6-5 and TRBJ1-1; D is perhaps TRBD1 (5 bases). The V and J ends lost 4 bases and 8 bases respectively, with 11 bases between them. The CDR3 spans 12 residues. CDR1 and CDR2 from the germline V gene are MNHEY and SVGAGI. The CDR3 protein is CASSFRTGEAFF. As DNA, the CDR3 is TGTGCCAGCAGTTTCCGTACAGGAGAAGCTTTCTTT.

In its sample, this clonotype was seen many times. The V and J genes are TRBV12-3 or TRBV12-4 and TRBJ2-1; 10 bases map to TRBD2. The CDR3 sequence is 14 residues long. Losses at the gene ends were 6 bases for V and 4 bases for J; bases not matched to a gene: 3. The CDR3 sequence is CASRPSGGYNEQFF. CDR3 DNA: TGTGCCAGCAGGCCTAGCGGGGGTTACAATGAGCAGTTCTTC.

A few counts support this clonotype. The chain combines TRBV7-2 with TRBJ2-3; D is uncertain. CDR1 and CDR2 from the germline V gene are SGHTA and FQGNSA. This CDR3 spans 15 amino acids. The V and J ends lost 4 bases and 3 bases respectively, with 14 bases between them. This CDR3 is CASSSGWLLTDTQYF. CDR3 DNA sequence: TGTGCCAGCAGCTCTGGGTGGTTACTGACAGATACGCAGTATTTT.